This TCR beta chain was recorded in a study of shared clonotypes between healthy human individuals. CDR1 and CDR2 from the germline V gene are SGHNT and YENEEA. V was clipped by 7 bases and J by 5 bases, with 2 bases between them. This CDR3 spans 9 amino acids. Replicate PCRs for sorted subsets used approximately 220 ng DNA; this equaled 30,000 to 35,000 T cell genomes. TCRdb's table, derived via immunoSEQ multiplex PCR, lists solely in-frame clones and lacks some. The data contain approximately 2,300,000 clones, around 90% of them seen just once; the ten biggest clones take up approximately 0.39%. There are a few counts of this clone.

The material sequenced was naive CD4+ T cells from PBMCs. The subset here: CD45RA+ positively selected. The source of this sequence is a man aged 18 to 35 in good health. Some clones in this sample may be carry-over from other donors' samples. The chain recombines TRBV11-3 with TRBJ1-1, with D hard to call. The CDR3: CASTTEAFF. Written as DNA, the CDR3 is TGTGCCAGCACAACTGAAGCTTTCTTT.